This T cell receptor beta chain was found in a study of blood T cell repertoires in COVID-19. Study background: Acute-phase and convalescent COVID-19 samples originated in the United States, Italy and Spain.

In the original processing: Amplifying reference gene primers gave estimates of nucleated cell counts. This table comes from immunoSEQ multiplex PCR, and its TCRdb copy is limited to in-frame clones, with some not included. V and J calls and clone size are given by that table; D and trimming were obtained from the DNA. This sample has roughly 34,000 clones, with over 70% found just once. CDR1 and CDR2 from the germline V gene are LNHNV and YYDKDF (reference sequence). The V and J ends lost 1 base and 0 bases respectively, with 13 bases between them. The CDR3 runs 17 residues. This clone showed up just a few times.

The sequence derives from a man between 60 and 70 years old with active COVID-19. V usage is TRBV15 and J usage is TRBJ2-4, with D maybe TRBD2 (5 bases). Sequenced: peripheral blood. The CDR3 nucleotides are TGTGCCACCAGCAGAGTGGTGGGCGGACTAGCCAAAAACATTCAGTACTTC. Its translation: CATSRVVGGLAKNIQYF.